One and the same sample provided the 11 T cell receptor beta chains below, sequenced in a study of human T cells and chemical hapten exposure. The time point here: patch test 3, about 24 weeks after DPC sensitization. Specified treatment: therapeutic diphenylcyclopropenone sensitization with weekly scalp DPC. One entry per CDR3 protein, called by TCRdb with MiXCR from the RACE reads. The sample carries around 200,000 distinct CDR3 sequences, more than 20% recorded once. Sample: whole blood, taken in connection with sensitization to the hapten diphenylcyclopropenone (DPC). Receptors were obtained from a woman between 40 and 50 years old with alopecia areata. Some clones in this sample may be carry-over from other donors' samples.

The V and J genes are TRBV20-1 and TRBJ1-2; D ambiguous. Germline V lookup: CDR1 DFQATT, CDR2 SNEGSKA (reference sequence). The V gene lost 6 bases and the J gene lost 4 bases, with 12 bases spanning the gap. The CDR3 sequence is 12 residues long. The CDR3 DNA sequence: TGCAGTGCACAGCAACTCTTCTATGGCTACACCTTC. It codes for CSAQQLFYGYTF.

V gene TRBV5-6 combines with J gene TRBJ1-2; 8 positions agree with TRBD1. CDR3 length: 13 residues. With 4 bases clipped from V and 4 bases from J, the junction kept 3 bases outside the gene matches. Germline V gene sequence: CDR1 SGHDT, CDR2 YYEEEE. CDR3 protein: CASSIRGPYGYTF. The DNA for the CDR3 is TGTGCCAGCAGCATCAGGGGGCCCTATGGCTACACCTTC.

This clonotype was recorded a few times. The V and J genes are TRBV5-1 and TRBJ2-1; D gene uncertain. This CDR3 spans 12 amino acids. V was clipped by 0 bases and J by 4 bases, with 2 bases between them. Per the germline V gene, CDR1 is SGHRS and CDR2 is YFSETQ. The CDR3 here is CASSLEYNEQFF. CDR3 DNA sequence: TGCGCCAGCAGCTTGGAGTACAATGAGCAGTTCTTC.

This clonotype occurred once. The chain links TRBV6-5 to TRBJ2-2; TRBD1 agrees at 12 bases. The CDR3 length is 16 residues. Germline CDR1 MNHEY, CDR2 SVGAGI. The V segment lost 2 bases and the J segment 8 bases; nucleotides outside the gene matches: 6. DNA of the CDR3: TGTGCCAGCAGTTACGGTGGGACAGGGGGCTTTGGGGAGCTGTTTTTT. Protein sequence: CASSYGGTGGFGELFF.

This clonotype was counted between two and nine times. The V and J genes are TRBV2 and TRBJ1-1; D is possibly TRBD1 (6 bases). The ends were cut back, 0 bases at V and 4 bases at J, with 9 bases in the middle. The germline gives CDR1 SNHLY, CDR2 FYNNEI. The CDR3 consists of 14 residues. The CDR3 DNA reads TGTGCCAGCAGTGAAGCCGGGGGCGGCACTGAAGCTTTCTTT. It yields the protein CASSEAGGGTEAFF. The whole variable domain, remainder taken from reference TRBV2 and TRBJ1-1, is EPEVTQTPSHQVTQMGQEVILRCVPISNHLYFYWYRQILGQKVEFLVSFYNNEISEKSEIFDDQFSVERPDGSNFTLKIRSTKLEDSAMYFCASSEAGGGTEAFFGQGTRLTVV.

The rearrangement joins TRBV12-3 or TRBV12-4 to TRBJ1-1, with a tentative D call TRBD1 (6 bases). The CDR3 totals 14 residues. With 4 bases removed from V and 2 bases from J, the gap between germline ends came to 11 bases. The CDR3 loop reads CASSWAGDNTEAFF. CDR3 bases: TGTGCCAGCAGTTGGGCAGGGGATAACACTGAAGCTTTCTTT.

The gene calls are TRBV27 and TRBJ2-7; TRBD2 matches at 10 bases. The CDR3 loop spans 15 amino acids. CDR1 and CDR2 from the germline V gene are MNHEY and SMNVEV (reference sequence). Trimming cost V 5 bases and J 6 bases; bases outside gene matches: 10. CDR3 nucleotide sequence: TGTGCCAGCAGTCCCATTCTGACTAGCGGGCGCGAGCAGTACTTC. This gives the protein CASSPILTSGREQYF.

This clonotype was seen more than once but under ten times. The V and J genes are TRBV2 and TRBJ1-6; D is perhaps TRBD1 (5 bases). CDR1 is SNHLY, CDR2 FYNNEI, per germline. The CDR3 has 14 amino acids. Deletions cut 8 bases from V and 7 bases from J, with 15 bases between. The CDR3: CASGGGLGNSPLHF. The CDR3 nucleotides read TGTGCCAGCGGCGGGGGTTTGGGGAATTCACCCCTCCACTTT.

V is TRBV28 and J is TRBJ2-7; tentatively, D is TRBD1 (6 bases). V lost 4 bases and J 3 bases, leaving 16 bases between the germline ends. Germline V gives CDR1 MDHEN, CDR2 SYDVKM. The CDR3 has 15 amino acids. CDR3 sequence (DNA): TGTGCCAGCAGTTCCCCACAGGGTCGGGGCTACGAGCAGTACTTC. Protein product: CASSSPQGRGYEQYF.

This clonotype showed up just a few times. The genes are TRBV19 and TRBJ1-5; D may be TRBD1 (5 bases). V was pared by 6 bases and J by 6 bases, with 15 bases between. The CDR3 runs 14 residues. Germline assignment: CDR1 LNHDA and CDR2 SQIVND (reference sequence). The CDR3 DNA sequence: TGTGCCAGTAGAGCCGACAGTGTCCCTCAGCCCCAGCATTTT. Translated, it gives CASRADSVPQPQHF.

The rearrangement joins TRBV28 to TRBJ2-7; the D is unclear. The germline V gene has CDR1 MDHEN and CDR2 SYDVKM. CDR3 length equals 14 residues. Between the trimmed V and J ends, which lost 4 bases and 2 bases, there was a span of 12 bases. The CDR3 sequence: CASSWGSGPYEQYF. DNA of the CDR3: TGTGCCAGCAGTTGGGGTTCGGGCCCCTACGAGCAGTACTTC. The full variable domain, its missing parts supplied by reference TRBV28 and TRBJ2-7, is DVKVTQSSRYLVKRTGEKVFLECVQDMDHENMFWYRQDPGLGLRLIYFSYDVKMKEKGDIPEGYSVSREKKERFSLILESASTNQTSMYLCASSWGSGPYEQYFGPGTRLTVT.